This T cell receptor beta chain stems from a study of the immune and genomic landscape of osteosarcoma. Study-level information: Pediatric and adult high-grade osteosarcoma patients, median diagnosis age approximately 27.

The table came from immunoSEQ multiplex PCR; TCRdb's copy has only in-frame clones and leaves some out. The sample lists some 6,200 clones; 60% to 80% were seen once. The post-treatment osteosarcoma tumors were primary, local recurrence or metastasis specimens from poor-prognosis patients. V dropped 5 bases and J dropped 4 bases, with 11 bases sitting between them. The CDR3 has 13 residues. The V gene's germline CDR1 is SGHTA and CDR2 FQGNSA. The chain joins TRBV7-2 to TRBJ1-1; a weak D match, TRBD1 (5 bases). Input material: osteosarcoma tumor tissue from the lung. The clonotype originates from a human donor with osteosarcoma. The CDR3 region is CASSRAGSTEAFF. CDR3 sequence (DNA): TGTGCCAGCAGCCGCGCAGGGAGCACTGAAGCTTTCTTT.